The clone carrying this T cell receptor beta chain was seen just once. Source study methods: Amplifying reference gene primers gave estimates of nucleated cell counts. Data came from immunoSEQ multiplex PCR; TCRdb stores just in-frame clones and leaves some out. The V and J calls and clone size were taken over from that table, and D and trimming were inferred from the DNA. The sample has over 150,000 clones, 65% to 85% seen once; the top ten hold 7%. The data stem from a study of blood T cell repertoires in COVID-19. Across the study: The cDNA or gDNA used as material had been derived from T cells, B-cell-depleted T cells, or PBMCs.

The CDR3 spans 15 residues. Trimming removed 0 bases from V and 4 bases from J; junction bases left unmatched: 5. Germline CDR1 reads MNHEY; CDR2 reads SMNVEV (reference sequence). V and J are TRBV27 and TRBJ2-7; TRBD2 matches at 8 bases. Sequenced material: peripheral blood. The source of this sequence is a woman aged 40 to 49 with COVID-19, enrolled during active disease. The chain's CDR3 is CASSLSSGGRYEQYF. The CDR3 region has the DNA TGTGCCAGCAGTTTATCGTCGGGAGGGAGGTACGAGCAGTACTTC.